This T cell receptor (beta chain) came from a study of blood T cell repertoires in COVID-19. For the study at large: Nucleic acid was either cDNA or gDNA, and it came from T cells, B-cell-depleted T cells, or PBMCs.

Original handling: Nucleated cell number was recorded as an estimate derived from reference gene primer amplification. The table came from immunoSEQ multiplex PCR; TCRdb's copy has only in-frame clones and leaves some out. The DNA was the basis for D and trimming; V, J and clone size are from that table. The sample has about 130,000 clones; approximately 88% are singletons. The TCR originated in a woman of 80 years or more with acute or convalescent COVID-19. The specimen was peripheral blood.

The CDR3 is CASSLEEGIHYEQYF. As DNA, the CDR3 is TGTGCCAGCAGCTTAGAGGAGGGAATCCACTACGAGCAGTACTTC. The genes are TRBV7-9 and TRBJ2-7; D might be TRBD2 (6 bases). From germline, CDR1 is SEHNR and CDR2 FQNEAQ (reference sequence). The CDR3 is made up of 15 amino acids. The V gene lost 1 base and the J gene lost 3 bases, with 13 bases spanning the gap. The full variable domain, rest sourced from reference TRBV7-9 and TRBJ2-7, is DTGVSQNPRHKITKRGQNVTFRCDPISEHNRLYWYRQTLGQGPEFLTYFQNEAQLEKSRLLSDRFSAERPKGSFSTLEIQRTEQGDSAMYLCASSLEEGIHYEQYFGPGTRLTVT.